Listed below are T cell receptor beta chains from one sample, sequenced in a study of high-grade serous ovarian cancer treatment subgroups. Method: immunoSEQ multiplex PCR; TCRdb's copy keeps in-frame clones and lacks some. The data show 15,000 to 20,000 clones, about three quarters seen once. Specimen: tumor tissue. The receptors stem from a human donor with high-grade serous ovarian cancer. Each CDR3 is given with its conserved first and last residue. A D gene is named only where the DNA matches it firmly. The size entry is marked missing in some rows and otherwise reads once, few, many or a size class.

v_gene	d_gene	abundance	j_gene	CDR3nt	CDR3aa
TRBV27	-	few	TRBJ1-2	TGTGCCAGCCGACAACAGGGACTTGGCTACACCTTC	CASRQQGLGYTF
TRBV10-3	-	-	TRBJ1-1	TGTGCCATCAGTGGCCAGGGATCGAACACTGAAGCTTTCTTT	CAISGQGSNTEAFF
TRBV5-1	-	-	TRBJ1-1	TGCGCCAGCAGCCTCACCCAGGGACGGACTGAAGCTTTCTTT	CASSLTQGRTEAFF
TRBV7-3	TRBD1	-	TRBJ2-1	TGTGCCAGCAGCTCGTGGGACAGGGGGAATGAGCAGTTCTTC	CASSSWDRGNEQFF
TRBV27	-	-	TRBJ2-7	TGTGCCAGCAGGGGGACTGCTCTCGAGCAGTACTTC	CASRGTALEQYF
TRBV5-5	-	-	TRBJ2-5	TGTGCCAGCAGCTTGAGGCGACATTCTTTTCAAGAGACCCAGTACTTC	CASSLRRHSFQETQYF
TRBV28	-	-	TRBJ1-2	TGTGCCAGCAGTTTAGGACCTAACTATGGCTACACCTTC	CASSLGPNYGYTF
TRBV13	-	few	TRBJ1-1	TGTGCCAGCAGCTTAGCAGGGAATCCTGAAGCTTTCTTT	CASSLAGNPEAFF
TRBV30	-	-	TRBJ1-6	TGTGCCTGGAGACCCGGTGTTTATTCACCCCTCCACTTT	CAWRPGVYSPLHF
TRBV5-1	-	-	TRBJ2-3	TGCGCCAGCAGCCTTAGAGGCACCACCGCGACAGATACGCAGTATTTT	CASSLRGTTATDTQYF
TRBV7-2	-	-	TRBJ2-1	TGTGCCAGCAGCTTGCGGGCCTACAATGAGCAGTTCTTC	CASSLRAYNEQFF
TRBV7-2	-	-	TRBJ2-7	TGTGCCAGCACCCCGGGACATGGGGCCTACGAGCAGTACTTC	CASTPGHGAYEQYF
TRBV27	-	-	TRBJ1-2	TGTGCCAGCAGTTTGGAGTGGGGCTATGGCTACACCTTC	CASSLEWGYGYTF
TRBV7-3	-	once	TRBJ2-7	TGTGCCAGCAGCCCCTCAGGGACGGGGGAGCAGTACTTC	CASSPSGTGEQYF
TRBV5-1	-	-	TRBJ2-3	TGCGCCAGCAACTCCCTCCCGGGGCTTGGCACAGATACGCAGTATTTT	CASNSLPGLGTDTQYF
TRBV4-3	-	-	TRBJ1-5	TGCGCCAGCAGCCACAGACAAATGAATCAGCCCCAGCATTTT	CASSHRQMNQPQHF
TRBV4-1	-	-	TRBJ2-2	TGCGCCACCAGGGACTCCAACACCGGGGAGCTGTTTTTT	CATRDSNTGELFF
TRBV11-2	-	-	TRBJ2-2	TGTGCCAGCAGCGTGACCCCGGCAGGCACCGGGGAGCTGTTTTTT	CASSVTPAGTGELFF
TRBV30	-	few	TRBJ1-2	TGTGCCTGGAGTAGGCCGGGTAACTATGGCTACACCTTC	CAWSRPGNYGYTF
TRBV2	TRBD1	-	TRBJ2-7	TGTGCCAGCAGTCAAGACAGGGTCTCTTCCTACGAGCAGTACTTC	CASSQDRVSSYEQYF
TRBV7-2	-	-	TRBJ1-2	TGTGCCAGCAGCTTATTCCTTCCCGGAGAGGGAAGCTACACCTTC	CASSLFLPGEGSYTF
TRBV27	-	-	TRBJ2-1	TGTGCCAGCAGTTTGTTGTTGGGGACTCAGAGAGGTGAGCAGTTCTTC	CASSLLLGTQRGEQFF
TRBV5-5	-	-	TRBJ2-7	TGTGCCAGCAGAAGCTTCGGAAAGGGTCTCGAGCAGTACTTC	CASRSFGKGLEQYF
TRBV11-2	TRBD1	-	TRBJ1-1	TGTGCCAGCGGGCGGGGACAGGGGATATTCACTGAAGCTTTCTTT	CASGRGQGIFTEAFF
TRBV5-1	TRBD2	-	TRBJ2-3	TGCGCCAGCAGCTCCGGGACTAGCGGTACAGATACGCAGTATTTT	CASSSGTSGTDTQYF
TRBV10-3	-	medium-sized	TRBJ1-1	TGTGCCATCAGTGGGCCTCGAGAGACTGAAGCTTTCTTT	CAISGPRETEAFF
TRBV30	-	-	TRBJ2-1	TGTGCCTGGAGTCAGACTAGGCAGGGTGAGCAGTTCTTC	CAWSQTRQGEQFF
TRBV7-2	-	few	TRBJ1-2	TGTGCCAGCAGAGGACTTGGAGATGGCTACACCTTC	CASRGLGDGYTF
TRBV18	-	-	TRBJ1-3	TGTGCCAGCTCCAACACGGGGGGAGACTCTGGAAACACCATATATTTT	CASSNTGGDSGNTIYF
TRBV18	TRBD1	-	TRBJ1-4	TGTGCCAGCTCACCGAGAGAGGGGGCAGCTAATGAAAAACTGTTTTTT	CASSPREGAANEKLFF
TRBV4-1	-	-	TRBJ1-4	TGCGCCAGCAGCGCCCGGGGAGGGGCTAAGGGTGAAAAACTGTTTTTT	CASSARGGAKGEKLFF
TRBV7-2	-	-	TRBJ2-5	TGTGCCAGCAGCTATCGACAGCAAGAGACCCAGTACTTC	CASSYRQQETQYF
TRBV4-2	TRBD1	few	TRBJ1-1	TGTGCCAGCGGGGGGACAGGGGGCAAAGTGAACACTGAAGCTTTCTTT	CASGGTGGKVNTEAFF
TRBV7-9	TRBD1	few	TRBJ2-7	TGTGCCAGCAGCGATTACGGGACAGGGGACCACGAGCAGTACTTC	CASSDYGTGDHEQYF
TRBV6-6	-	few	TRBJ1-5	TGTGCCAGCAGTGGGACGGTGAATCAGCCCCAGCATTTT	CASSGTVNQPQHF
TRBV6-4	TRBD2	-	TRBJ2-1	TGTGCCAGCAGCCAAAGGGGGACTAGCGGGAGGGGGGGCTCCTACAATGAGCAGTTCTTC	CASSQRGTSGRGGSYNEQFF
TRBV2	-	few	TRBJ1-5	TGTGCCAGCAGGGAAGGGGGGTGGACCGTACCCCAGCATTTT	CASREGGWTVPQHF
TRBV7-9	-	few	TRBJ1-1	TGTGCCAGCAGCTTAGATCTCGCACAGAACACTGAAGCTTTCTTT	CASSLDLAQNTEAFF
TRBV19	-	few	TRBJ1-1	TGTGCCAGTAGTATAGGTAGGGGGAACACTGAAGCTTTCTTT	CASSIGRGNTEAFF
TRBV5-6	TRBD2	-	TRBJ2-2	TGTGCCAGCAGCCCAGCGGGGGGGAGGGAGTGGAACACCGGGGAGCTGTTTTTT	CASSPAGGREWNTGELFF
TRBV7-9	-	few	TRBJ2-1	TGTGCCAGCAGCTCCCTCATTGGGGACGGGTTGGGCCTCAATGAGCAGTTCTTC	CASSSLIGDGLGLNEQFF
TRBV11-3	-	-	TRBJ2-2	TGTGCCAGCAGCCCGGGCCATTGGGGCGGGGAGCTGTTTTTT	CASSPGHWGGELFF
TRBV6-6	TRBD2	-	TRBJ2-7	TGTGCCAGCAGTTACTCCGGGGGAGGGAACGAGCAGTACTTC	CASSYSGGGNEQYF
TRBV11-2	-	-	TRBJ1-1	TGTGCCAGCAGCCGCCCGACTGGGAACACTGAAGCTTTCTTT	CASSRPTGNTEAFF
TRBV25-1	-	-	TRBJ2-3	TGTGCCAGCAGTGAAAAGAAGAATACGCAGTATTTT	CASSEKKNTQYF
TRBV11-3	-	-	TRBJ2-7	TGTGCCAGCAGCTATAGTGGTTTCGAGCAGTACTTC	CASSYSGFEQYF
TRBV27	TRBD1	-	TRBJ1-5	TGTGCCAGCAGTCAGACAGGGGCGAGGCAGCCCCAGCATTTT	CASSQTGARQPQHF
TRBV9	-	-	TRBJ2-3	TGTGCCAGCAGCGTAGCGGGAAAAGATACGCAGTATTTT	CASSVAGKDTQYF
TRBV6-6	-	few	TRBJ2-3	TGTGCCAGCAGTTTGGGCACAGATACGCAGTATTTT	CASSLGTDTQYF
TRBV4-1	TRBD2	-	TRBJ2-7	TGCGCCAGCAGCCAAGAAACTAGCGCCCTCTACGAGCAGTACTTC	CASSQETSALYEQYF
TRBV5-1	-	-	TRBJ1-5	TGCGCCAGCAGCTTGTTCTGGGGTGGCAATCAGCCCCAGCATTTT	CASSLFWGGNQPQHF
TRBV11-1	TRBD1	few	TRBJ1-1	TGTGCCAGCAGCGTGGGACAGGGGATCAGGAACACTGAAGCTTTCTTT	CASSVGQGIRNTEAFF
TRBV6-6	TRBD1	-	TRBJ1-2	TGTGCCAGCAGTTGGACAGGTTCACCCAACTATGGCTACACCTTC	CASSWTGSPNYGYTF
TRBV7-2	TRBD1	-	TRBJ1-5	TGTGCCAGCAGCCAGACAGGGGGACGAAATCAGCCCCAGCATTTT	CASSQTGGRNQPQHF